These 6 T cell receptor beta chains came from one sample sequenced in a study of spatial heterogeneity in lung cancer (dated by TCRdb to between 2018 and 2021). Receptor libraries were prepared by 5' RACE. The sequencer listed for this sample is NextSeq 500. TCRdb passed the public sequencing reads through fastp at Q25 and MiXCR, retaining productive beta sequences. Records with the same CDR3 protein are collapsed into one entry carrying the most frequent genes and DNA. The sample table lists about 120,000 distinct CDR3 sequences, roughly an eighth of them with a count of one. The ten largest clones capture roughly 15% of the sample. The sample's time point, from its label and the paper: blood at routine non-recurrence follow-up after resection. For TCR sequencing, whole RNA was extracted from tumor and nontumor lung tissue, or from cryopreserved PBMC samples, and no cell sorting was done. The specimen was PBMCs, collected at follow-up. These receptors were taken from a male donor with early-stage non-small cell lung cancer.

This clonotype was picked up many times. V gene TRBV10-2 combines with J gene TRBJ2-7, with 9 bases lining up with TRBD1. The CDR3 totals 15 residues. CDR1 is WSHSY, CDR2 SAAADI, per germline. J was trimmed by 3 bases and V by 4 bases; bases with no gene match: 7. As DNA, the CDR3 is TGCGCCAGCAGTGGTGGGACAGGGATAGGCTACGAGCAGTACTTC. This sequence encodes CASSGGTGIGYEQYF.

The rearrangement links TRBV4-2 to TRBJ2-5, with 10 bases fitting TRBD2. Germline lookup yields CDR1 LGHNA and CDR2 YNFKEQ. With 3 bases clipped from V and 6 bases from J, the junction kept 10 bases outside the gene matches. The CDR3 extends over 16 amino acids. The CDR3 protein is CASSQDVAGGQKTQYF. As DNA, the CDR3 is TGTGCCAGCAGCCAGGATGTAGCGGGGGGCCAGAAGACCCAGTACTTC.

This clonotype showed up many times. In DNA, the CDR3 is TGTGCCAGCAGTTCCGGGACAACTAATGAAAAACTGTTTTTT. Residues: CASSSGTTNEKLFF. The chain is built from TRBV28 and TRBJ1-4; D remains ambiguous. The length of the CDR3 is 14 residues. Germline values: CDR1 MDHEN, CDR2 SYDVKM. V was trimmed by 4 bases and J by 0 bases, leaving 6 bases between them.

The rearrangement uses TRBV7-9 and TRBJ2-4, with 7 bases matching TRBD1. Germline V gene lookup returns CDR1 SEHNR and CDR2 FQNEAQ (reference sequence). The CDR3 spans 19 residues. The V segment lost 0 bases and the J segment 2 bases; nucleotides outside the gene matches: 13. CDR3 nucleotide sequence: TGTGCCAGCAGCTTAGCGTGGTCAGGACAGGTACTCACCAAAAACATTCAGTACTTC. Its translation is CASSLAWSGQVLTKNIQYF.

This clonotype was counted many times. The V gene is TRBV20-1, the J gene TRBJ2-5; the D gene could be TRBD1 or TRBD2 (6 bases each). Germline CDR1 is DFQATT and CDR2 is SNEGSKA (reference sequence). This CDR3 is 14 amino acids long. V lost 5 bases, J lost 4 bases, and 17 bases lay in between. CDR3 amino acids: CSALMGGEGETQYF. CDR3 DNA sequence: TGCAGTGCTCTCATGGGGGGCGAGGGAGAGACCCAGTACTTC.

This clonotype was seen repeatedly, ten times or more. The CDR3 bases are TGTGCCAGCAGTTACTTGGAGACCCAGTACTTC. Protein product: CASSYLETQYF. This sequence joins TRBV6-6 and TRBJ2-5; no clear D gene. V dropped 1 base and J dropped 5 bases, with 2 bases sitting between them. This CDR3 comprises 11 residues. The germline V gene has CDR1 MNHNY and CDR2 SVGAGI (reference sequence).